The 22 T cell receptor beta chains below were found in one sample sequenced in a study of T and B cells in COVID-19 patients. Multiplex PCR with BIOMED2 TRB-A/B primer pools amplified TRB rearrangements. TCRdb re-called the multiplex PCR reads through MiXCR, storing one row per CDR3 protein. Among 4,500 or so distinct CDR3 sequences listed, roughly 28% were seen once. Blood genomic DNA input for TRB amplification was roughly 220-500 ng. The material sequenced was blood. The receptor source for this set is a human donor with active COVID-19.

In this sample, this clonotype is medium-sized (0.01 to 0.1%). CDR3 nucleotides: TGTGCCTGGAATACTGGCGGAACCTTTCCAGATACGCAGTATTTT. It is translated as CAWNTGGTFPDTQYF. The J gene is TRBJ2-3, the V gene TRBV30; D unclear. This CDR3 spans 15 amino acids. The V gene lost 4 bases and the J gene lost 4 bases, with 18 bases spanning the gap. Germline CDR1 reads GTSNPN; CDR2 reads SVGIG (reference sequence).

This clonotype was found a few times. The chain combines TRBV5-6 with TRBJ1-1, with 7 bases aligning to TRBD1. CDR1 and CDR2 (germline): SGHDT, YYEEEE. J gave up 4 bases and V 2 bases, and 5 bases lay outside the gene matches. This CDR3 spans 14 amino acids. The CDR3 coding sequence is TGTGCCAGCAGCTTTTGGGCAGGGGGCACTGAAGCTTTCTTT. This codes for CASSFWAGGTEAFF.

By share, this clonotype ranks as medium-sized. The V gene is TRBV30, the J gene TRBJ2-7; the D gene is possibly TRBD1 (6 bases). In germline, CDR1 is GTSNPN, CDR2 SVGIG (reference sequence). The CDR3 is 14 amino acids. Trimming shortened V by 4 bases and J by 9 bases, and 22 bases separated the two germline ends. The CDR3 spells CAWNPGTPTTVQYF. In DNA form, the CDR3 reads TGTGCCTGGAATCCCGGGACACCCACTACGGTGCAGTACTTC.

Only a few counts were recorded for this clonotype. The genes are TRBV5-1 and TRBJ2-3; 7 bases are a match to TRBD2. CDR1 is SGHRS and CDR2 is YFSETQ in the germline V gene. V trimming: 3 bases; J trimming: 3 bases; junction bases outside the gene matches: 4. The CDR3 runs to 14 residues. The CDR3 region is CASSWRTSTDTQYF. As DNA, the CDR3 is TGCGCCAGCAGCTGGCGGACTAGTACAGATACGCAGTATTTT. Variable domain in full (rest from reference TRBV5-1 and TRBJ2-3): KAGVTQTPRYLIKTRGQQVTLSCSPISGHRSVSWYQQTPGQGLQFLFEYFSETQRNKGNFPGRFSGRQFSNSRSEMNVSTLELGDSALYLCASSWRTSTDTQYFGPGTRLTVL.

This clonotype has a single count. The chain carries TRBV11-1 and TRBJ1-1, with 7 bases that match TRBD1. Germline CDR1 reads SGHAT; CDR2 reads FQDESV (reference sequence). V shed 4 bases and J 0 bases; nucleotides not matched to a gene: 2. The CDR3 is made up of 14 amino acids. CDR3 DNA: TGTGCCAGCAGCTCGGACAGGTTGAACACTGAAGCTTTCTTT. It specifies CASSSDRLNTEAFF. Using reference TRBV11-1 and TRBJ1-1 for the parts outside the CDR3, the full variable domain is EAEVAQSPRYKITEKSQAVAFWCDPISGHATLYWYRQILGQGPELLVQFQDESVVDDSQLPKDRFSAERLKGVDSTLKIQPAELGDSAMYLCASSSDRLNTEAFFGQGTRLTVV.

The CDR3 bases are TGCAGCGTAGGACTAGCGGGACAATTCACCGGGGAGCTGTTTTTT. Its protein is CSVGLAGQFTGELFF. The V call is TRBV29-1, the J call TRBJ2-2; 12 positions agree with TRBD2. Trimming cost V 6 bases and J 4 bases; bases outside gene matches: 6. CDR3 size: 15 residues. Germline CDR1 reads SQVTM; CDR2 reads ANQGSEA.

By its share, this clonotype is medium-sized. The CDR3 coding sequence is TGTGCCAGTAGTATGACCATGAGGGGTGAGACCCAGTACTTC. Translating it yields CASSMTMRGETQYF. The chain combines TRBV19 with TRBJ2-5; either TRBD1 or TRBD2 may supply D (5 bases each). Germline V gene sequence: CDR1 LNHDA, CDR2 SQIVND (reference sequence). V was cut by 3 bases and J by 5 bases, with 13 bases left in between. This CDR3 comprises 14 residues. Complete variable domain (other parts from reference TRBV19 and TRBJ2-5): DGGITQSPKYLFRKEGQNVTLSCEQNLNHDAMYWYRQDPGQGLRLIYYSQIVNDFQKGDIAEGYSVSREKKESFPLTVTSAQKNPTAFYLCASSMTMRGETQYFGPGTRLLVL.

This clonotype occurred a few times. V is TRBV27 and J is TRBJ1-2, with 7 bases identical to TRBD1. Germline assignment: CDR1 MNHEY and CDR2 SMNVEV (reference sequence). The CDR3 has 15 residues. J gave up 3 bases and V 2 bases, and 6 bases lay outside the gene matches. CDR3 DNA: TGTGCCAGCAGTTTAAGGGGGCCCGGGGACTATGGCTACACCTTC. Its translation: CASSLRGPGDYGYTF.

This clonotype ranks as medium-sized. This rearrangement joins TRBV6-2 or TRBV6-3 to TRBJ2-1; the match to TRBD2 covers 8 bases. Germline values: CDR1 MNHEY, CDR2 SVGEGT. The CDR3 length is 16 residues. V lost 0 bases and J lost 10; bases outside the gene matches: 11. CDR3 bases: TGTGCCAGCAGTTACTCGACCCGGGCGGGAGGCCTGGAGCAGTTCTTC. It is translated as CASSYSTRAGGLEQFF.

V usage is TRBV19 and J usage is TRBJ2-2, with TRBD1 matching over 11 bases. Germline CDR1 is LNHDA and CDR2 is SQIVND (reference sequence). Trimming at V came to 4 bases and at J to 5 bases, leaving 3 bases not matched to a gene. This CDR3 has 15 amino acids. The CDR3: CASSTGTGGTGELFF. For the CDR3, the DNA is TGTGCCAGTAGTACTGGGACAGGGGGTACCGGGGAGCTGTTTTTT. Supplemented by reference TRBV19 and TRBJ2-2, the full variable domain reads DGGITQSPKYLFRKEGQNVTLSCEQNLNHDAMYWYRQDPGQGLRLIYYSQIVNDFQKGDIAEGYSVSREKKESFPLTVTSAQKNPTAFYLCASSTGTGGTGELFFGEGSRLTVL.

Ten or more counts support this clonotype. This chain joins TRBV30 and TRBJ2-7; possible D gene TRBD2, 5 bases. In germline, CDR1 is GTSNPN, CDR2 SVGIG (reference sequence). V dropped 3 bases and J dropped 3 bases, with 12 bases sitting between them. CDR3 size: 13 residues. This CDR3 is CAWRDTRFYEQYF. The DNA of the CDR3 is TGTGCCTGGAGGGATACTAGGTTCTACGAGCAGTACTTC.

This clonotype was detected only a few times. The rearrangement links TRBV30 to TRBJ2-3, with D perhaps TRBD1 or TRBD2 (6 bases each). Germline CDR1 is GTSNPN and CDR2 is SVGIG (reference sequence). V was trimmed by 0 bases and J by 5 bases, leaving 12 bases between them. This CDR3 has 14 amino acids. The CDR3 region is CAWSVRRGQDTQYF. CDR3 DNA sequence: TGTGCCTGGAGTGTACGGCGGGGACAAGATACGCAGTATTTT.

This clonotype is deemed medium-sized. V is TRBV12-3 or TRBV12-4 and J is TRBJ2-7; 7 bases map to TRBD1. The junction had 4 bases not matched to a gene; V was cut back by 5 bases and J by 3 bases. CDR3 size: 13 residues. Here the CDR3 reads CASSGTVYYEQYF. The CDR3 nucleotides are TGTGCCAGCAGTGGGACAGTCTACTACGAGCAGTACTTC.

Within the sample, this clonotype is medium-sized. This chain connects TRBV15 to TRBJ1-2, with 8 bases identical to TRBD1. Germline V gene lookup returns CDR1 LNHNV and CDR2 YYDKDF (reference sequence). V was clipped by 5 bases and J by 12 bases; unmatched bases: 20. The CDR3 runs 16 residues. CDR3 protein: CATSPVARQGYFPDTF. CDR3 bases: TGTGCCACCAGCCCCGTGGCGAGACAGGGGTACTTTCCGGACACCTTC.

This chain uses TRBV18 with TRBJ1-3; 7 nucleotides match TRBD1. Per germline, CDR1 KGHSH and CDR2 LQKENI. V shed 4 bases, J shed 0 bases, and the junction held 9 bases outside the gene matches. The CDR3 spans 17 residues. CDR3 sequence (DNA): TGTGCCAGCTCACGCGACGCCGGGACAGTCTCTGGAAACACCATATATTTT. Translated, it gives CASSRDAGTVSGNTIYF.

The J gene is TRBJ2-1, the V gene TRBV7-2, with 11 nucleotides matching TRBD2. V lost 3 bases to trimming and J lost 9 bases; unmatched junction nucleotides: 7. This CDR3 is 15 amino acids long. Germline assignment: CDR1 SGHTA and CDR2 FQGNSA. The CDR3 DNA reads as TGTGCCAGCAGCTTTAGCCTAGCGGGAGGCGGTGAGCAGTTCTTC. Its protein is CASSFSLAGGGEQFF.

This clonotype is judged medium-sized. V usage is TRBV12-3 or TRBV12-4 and J usage is TRBJ2-7, with 9 bases that match TRBD2. V lost 1 base and J lost 6; bases outside the gene matches: 10. The CDR3 covers 16 residues. The CDR3 here is CASSLGGRADRSEQYF. The CDR3, as DNA: TGTGCCAGCAGTTTAGGCGGGAGGGCCGATAGAAGCGAGCAGTACTTC.

The CDR3 protein is CASSLGRNQPQHF. The DNA for the CDR3 is TGTGCCAGCAGTCTAGGCCGAAATCAGCCCCAGCATTTT. The chain combines TRBV2 with TRBJ1-5; D gene uncertain. Per germline, CDR1 SNHLY and CDR2 FYNNEI. The germline V and J ends were trimmed by 5 bases and 4 bases, with 9 bases remaining between them. The CDR3 covers 13 residues. Full variable domain (missing parts from reference TRBV2 and TRBJ1-5): EPEVTQTPSHQVTQMGQEVILRCVPISNHLYFYWYRQILGQKVEFLVSFYNNEISEKSEIFDDQFSVERPDGSNFTLKIRSTKLEDSAMYFCASSLGRNQPQHFGDGTRLSIL.

This clonotype is classed as medium-sized. This rearrangement joins TRBV6-5 to TRBJ2-2, with D perhaps TRBD1 (6 bases). The CDR3 consists of 13 residues. Trimming took 5 bases from V and 4 from J, leaving 8 bases between them. Germline CDR1 and CDR2: MNHEY and SVGAGI. The CDR3 DNA reads TGTGCCAGCAGTCAGGGGCGCACCGGGGAGCTGTTTTTT. Translated, it gives CASSQGRTGELFF.

This clonotype has a handful of counts. This rearrangement joins TRBV5-1 to TRBJ1-1; D is ambiguous. This CDR3 comprises 14 residues. Deletions cut 0 bases from V and 7 bases from J, with 13 bases between. Per the germline V gene, CDR1 is SGHRS and CDR2 is YFSETQ. The DNA of the CDR3 is TGCGCCAGCAGCTTGGATTGGGTTTCCAGTGAAGCTTTCTTT. This gives the protein CASSLDWVSSEAFF.

A few counts support this clonotype. V gene TRBV6-1 combines with J gene TRBJ1-1; possible D gene TRBD1, 5 bases. The germline gives CDR1 MNHNS, CDR2 SASEGT. The CDR3 spans 12 residues. Trimming removed 2 bases from V and 13 bases from J, with 14 bases in between. CDR3 loop: CASSEQGGGVFF. CDR3 in DNA: TGTGCCAGCAGTGAACAGGGCGGAGGCGTTTTCTTT.

Within the sample, this clonotype is medium-sized. The chain links TRBV6-2 or TRBV6-3 to TRBJ2-7, with 9 bases identical to TRBD1. J lost 3 bases, V lost 2 bases, and 2 bases had no gene match. The germline V gene has CDR1 MNHEY and CDR2 SVGEGT. The CDR3 length is 14 residues. The chain's CDR3 is CASSYGGQGYEQYF. The CDR3 coding sequence is TGTGCCAGCAGTTACGGGGGACAGGGCTACGAGCAGTACTTC.